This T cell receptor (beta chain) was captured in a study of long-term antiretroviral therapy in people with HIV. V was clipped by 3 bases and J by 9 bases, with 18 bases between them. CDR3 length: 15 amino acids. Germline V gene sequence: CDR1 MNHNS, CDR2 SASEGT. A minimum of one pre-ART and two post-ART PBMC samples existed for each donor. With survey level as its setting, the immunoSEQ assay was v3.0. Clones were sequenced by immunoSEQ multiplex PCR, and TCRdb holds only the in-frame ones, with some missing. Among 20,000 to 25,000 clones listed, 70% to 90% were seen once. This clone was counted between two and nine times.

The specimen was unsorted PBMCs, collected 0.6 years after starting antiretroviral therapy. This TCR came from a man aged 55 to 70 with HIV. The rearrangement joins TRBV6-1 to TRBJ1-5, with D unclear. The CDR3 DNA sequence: TGTGCCAGCAGTGACCCCAATGGGTCATCGGTGCCCCAGCATTTT. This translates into CASSDPNGSSVPQHF.